This T cell receptor (beta chain) was captured by sequencing in a study of long-term antiretroviral therapy in people with HIV. Study-level points and caveats: Clones that had undergone expansion before ART prevailed in the repertoire throughout all time points. CDR3 length ranges were narrower in HIV repertoires than in controls. Information pertaining to ART adherence, viral resistance or therapeutic modifications was not obtained.

Details on this clone: Its target is not known.

Survey-level immunoSEQ v3.0 assays were run. Clones were sequenced by immunoSEQ multiplex PCR, and TCRdb holds only the in-frame ones, with some missing. The data contain around 15,000 clones, roughly four fifths of them singletons. Trimming cost V 7 bases and J 9 bases; bases outside gene matches: 8. This CDR3 has 14 amino acids. CDR1 is MNHEY, CDR2 SVGAGI, per germline. The source was unsorted PBMCs, collected just before starting antiretroviral therapy. The chain combines TRBV6-5 with TRBJ2-1; TRBD2 matches 11 bases. The receptor's source is a man aged 35-49 years with HIV. In nucleotides, the CDR3 is TGTGCCAGCACCAAGACTAGCGGGGTCGCTGAGCAGTTCTTC. Protein product: CASTKTSGVAEQFF.